This entry concerns a single T cell receptor beta chain. Its antigen specificity is not known. No base-level quality is on record; no much larger clone is a single base apart. In total, 500 to 700 healthy bone marrow donors made up the cohort. All cohort members were sampled while nominally healthy, although unrecorded immune exposures were likely present. The donor tested CMV seronegative, placing the donor among the 300 to 450 seronegative members of the cohort. A peripheral blood sample was provided by each donor, and peripheral blood mononuclear cells were used for TCR beta sequencing. The Qiagen DNeasy Blood Extraction Kit was used to extract genomic DNA from the blood cell samples. The entry originates in a study of cytomegalovirus exposure and HLA in healthy donors listed by TCRdb under 2017. Turning to the overall study: An earlier analysis of some 620 of the donors reported 250 to 350 Gb of sequence data and around 110 million unique TCR beta sequences obtained from 150 million to 200 million T cells. An early release covering approximately 600 HLA-typed donors comprised about 310 gigabases of sequencing data and tens of millions of unique TCR sequences. The genetic ancestry cluster associated with self-reported Caucasian donors included about 84% of the 398 genotyped donors. The study was designed to test whether signatures of past pathogen exposure could be identified by cataloging public T cell receptors. The T cell repertoires of 666 subjects were profiled by immunosequencing and related to cytomegalovirus serostatus. Along with the approximately 700-subject first cohort, a separate validation cohort of over 90 different subjects was used. To predict cytomegalovirus infection status, the study combined high-throughput TCR immunosequencing, statistical association of individual TCRs with disease status, and machine learning. A later analysis re-examined previously published TCR beta repertoires from more than 650 donors and added high-resolution HLA genotyping to investigate patterns of TCR occurrence. Rather than using new phenotypic data, the later analysis identified candidate immune exposures from TCR beta sequences and from how often those sequences occurred across donors. In an earlier analysis of roughly 580 of the donors, high-throughput TCR beta sequencing was used to judge whether each TCR beta V gene segment behaved as functional or pseudogenic. Donor age, sex, ethnicity and CMV serostatus were compiled together with the repertoire data. In a later genetic analysis, genome-wide SNP genotypes for about 65% of the roughly 670 donors were used, and that subset was treated as a discovery cohort. All discovery cohort repertoires had been generated using a single sequencing platform. Class I and class II HLA loci were covered by the typing at four-digit resolution. Typing coverage varied by locus: about 629-630 donors for A, B, C, DRB1 and DQB1; more than 500 for DQA1; about 570 for DPA1; roughly 470 for DPB1. About five DR-DQ haplotypes were handled as single units for association and clustering because linkage in the cohort was strong. Across around 400 genotyped donors of the cohort, an average of about 250,000 unique TCR beta nucleotide sequences per donor were sequenced, and 15% to 20% of those sequences were non-productive.

Library prep was done by the immunoSEQ multiplex PCR assay. The multiplex PCR relied on a mix of 60 forward primers for TCR Vbeta segments and 13 reverse primers for TCR Jbeta segments. Amplification of the CDR3 region of rearranged TCR beta genes was performed with a multiplex PCR assay on genomic DNA. On the Illumina HiSeq System, the amplified TCR beta libraries were sequenced as 87-base-pair reads. The paper's data handling went like this. A later analysis counted tens of millions of unique TCR beta chains across the 690 or so repertoires, and roughly 9.9 million of these chains were shared by at least two donors. To remove PCR and sequencing errors, raw reads were error-corrected and collapsed into unique sequences using a nearest-neighbor algorithm that merged closely related sequences. To assign V, D and J gene segments, CDR3 sequences were aligned to IMGT reference sequences. Each retained sequence needed at least a six-nucleotide match to both a V gene segment and a J gene segment. A rearrangement was called productive if the CDR3 had no stop codons and remained in frame with V and J, and every other rearrangement was called non-productive. Following IMGT convention, CDR3 was defined as the stretch from the second conserved V-encoded cysteine to the conserved J-encoded phenylalanine. Sequences without an unambiguous match to a single V gene segment were excluded from the earlier analysis of almost 600 of the donors. An earlier analysis of several hundred of the donors called V segments functional above 56.7% productive rearrangements and segregating when the between-donor standard deviation exceeded 5%. A statistical classification framework was developed to diagnose cytomegalovirus status using the catalog of TCR beta chain sequences. V and J gene assignment, in a later analysis, came from comparing TCR nucleotide sequences with IMGT/GENE-DB human TR gene sequences. In a later analysis, CDR3 sequences and most-parsimonious VDJ recombination scenarios were assigned using the TCRdist pipeline. In a later analysis, each TCR beta chain was defined by its CDR3 amino acid sequence together with its V-gene family, and reads lacking a unique V-gene family were excluded. A later analysis removed 592 highly shared, low-generation-probability nucleotide sequences to deal with suspected cross-contamination and a sequencing artifact. A later analysis calculated a clonal expansion index for each public chain from normalized within-repertoire ranks of inferred template counts. Generation probabilities in a later analysis came from a VDJ recombination model fitted to out-of-frame rearrangements, and those results were checked against IGoR. Hypergeometric tests were used in a later analysis to score TCR-TCR, TCR-HLA and TCR-CMV co-occurrence, with a repertoire-size bias correction applied to the TCR pairs. To estimate false discovery rates, a later analysis permuted the HLA or CMV assignments 20 times. A later analysis grouped co-occurring TCRs with DBSCAN, adding TCRdist sequence similarity when clustering within HLA-allele-positive subsets. Repertoires with fewer than 30,000 or more than 120,000 public chains, plus five repertoires with anomalous nucleotide sharing, were excluded from co-occurrence clustering. The source is immuneACCESS, and TCRdb retained only in-frame sequences with V and J called. Part of the clones is not carried over; for the studies checked, unresolved V genes explain less than half of this, and the remainder is unexplained. The V and J calls and clone size are taken from that table; D and trimming were inferred from the DNA. This sample is represented by over 20,000 clones; just under 70% of them were singletons. Approximately 4% of the sample lies in the top ten.

General findings and caveats noted by the study authors: Because counts were too low, some 17 rarely observed V segments, including chromosome 9 orphons, were excluded from the earlier analysis of around 640 of the donors. Because HLA typing was unavailable for some donors at each locus, only the typed subset was used in association tests. Compared with equally common non-associated chains, HLA-associated TCR beta chains in a later analysis were more clonally expanded and had lower generation probabilities. Compared with the approximately 670-donor mean, donors in an Asian-associated ancestry cluster had fewer N-insertions in productive TCRs, according to a later genetic analysis. Cytomegalovirus status was reported to be diagnosed by the classifier with high specificity and sensitivity in both the original and validation cohorts. Linkage disequilibrium might explain the correlated functional status among segregating V segments, but an unknown experimental factor could not be excluded. Immune exposure information for the cohort was limited to CMV serostatus. In vitro tests confirmed that a few of the cytomegalovirus-associated TCR beta chains recognize cytomegalovirus antigens. Broadly in line with IMGT annotations, most TCR beta V segments showed up in productive rearrangements about 87% or about 30% of the time in an earlier analysis of approximately 640 of the donors. A later analysis found that most CMV-associated TCR beta chains appeared HLA-restricted, with HLA associations seemingly driven largely by CMV exposure. Some IMGT-functional V segments, including TRBV6-2 and TRBV6-3, could not be distinguished by the 87-base-pair reads and were therefore excluded. Presence/absence analyses assumed roughly uniform sequencing depth across donors, an assumption that may not hold. According to a later analysis, parvovirus B19, influenza, CMV and Epstein-Barr virus appeared linked to several top co-occurrence clusters. A later genetic analysis associated a missense DCLRE1C variant with V-gene and J-gene trimming of TCR beta chains, and an independent cohort replicated the association. When HLA alleles, especially DR and DQ, strongly co-occurred, attributing TCR associations to individual alleles was difficult. The study gave a list of about 170 TCR beta chains associated with cytomegalovirus. A cluster of highly shared sequence variants was judged likely to represent a technical artifact of the sequencing pipeline. In this cohort, only TCR beta chains were sequenced, and detectable features were limited by the absence of alpha or paired-chain data. It was suggested by the authors that the approach could potentially be generalized to other disease states and immunological phenotypes. While some public TCRs were present in many individuals, most TCR sequences turned up only very rarely across donors. A further reported finding was that TCR beta sequences accurately predicted the HLA-A and HLA-B alleles for most subjects in the first cohort. At a false discovery rate of 0.05, a later analysis linked around 15,000 TCR beta sequences to specific HLA alleles. According to a later analysis, TCR association rates differed among HLA loci, with DRB1 alleles showing the most associated TCRs and HLA-C alleles showing the fewest.

Trimming accounts for 6 bases at V and 1 base at J, while the number of junction bases matched to no gene is 8. Counted from cysteine to phenylalanine, this CDR3 has 15 amino acids. Just CDR3 DNA is preserved here, 45 bases in frame from base 1. The germline V gene specifies MNHNS as CDR1 and SASEGT as CDR2. The V and J segments used are TRBV6-1 and TRBJ2-7, with 8 central nucleotides matching TRBD1. The receptor was derived from a woman in her 50s in good health and CMV-seronegative. Sequenced material: PBMCs. The encoded CDR3 is CASSPGQGASYEQYF. In nucleotide form, the sequence is TGTGCCAGCAGCCCCGGACAGGGTGCTTCCTACGAGCAGTACTTC.